Listed below are T cell receptor beta chains from one sample, sequenced in a study of shared clonotypes between healthy human individuals. Method: immunoSEQ multiplex PCR; TCRdb's copy keeps in-frame clones and lacks some. The sample shows roughly 2,500,000 clones, 93% of them seen only once. The sample comprised naive CD4+ T cells from PBMCs. These receptors all come from a man aged 18 to 30 in good health. Some clones in this sample may be carry-over from other donors' samples. The CDR3 runs from the conserved cysteine through the conserved F or W. A D gene is named only where the DNA matches it firmly. The size field is filled for only some rows; it gives once, few, many or a size class.

TRBV7-2	TRBJ2-3	-	-	CASSSGGGDTDTQYF	TGTGCCAGCAGCTCCGGCGGCGGGGACACAGATACGCAGTATTTT
TRBV28	TRBJ1-5	-	-	CAAGESNQPQHF	TGTGCCGCTGGGGAGAGCAATCAGCCCCAGCATTTT
TRBV7-9	TRBJ1-2	-	once	CASSSRPGAALYGYTF	TGTGCCAGCAGCTCACGCCCGGGAGCGGCCCTATATGGCTACACCTTC
TRBV20-1	TRBJ2-7	-	-	CSASRAYEQYF	TGCAGTGCTAGTCGCGCATACGAGCAGTACTTC
TRBV6-5	TRBJ1-1	-	-	CASSSGNTEAFF	TGTGCCAGCAGTTCGGGAAACACTGAAGCTTTCTTT
TRBV6-5	TRBJ2-6	-	-	CASSYFVGSGANVLTF	TGTGCCAGCAGTTATTTCGTGGGCTCTGGGGCCAACGTCCTGACTTTC
TRBV7-3	TRBJ2-2	TRBD2	once	CASSSRRTSTGELFF	TGTGCCAGCAGTTCCCGCCGGACTAGCACCGGGGAGCTGTTTTTT
TRBV28	TRBJ2-7	-	-	CASSLEVPYEQYF	TGTGCCAGCAGTTTAGAGGTCCCTTACGAGCAGTACTTC
TRBV19	TRBJ1-1	-	-	CASSIGQTSGNTEAFF	TGTGCCAGTAGTATCGGTCAGACCAGTGGGAACACTGAAGCTTTCTTT
TRBV19	TRBJ1-1	-	once	CASSEYSLNTEAFF	TGTGCCAGTAGTGAGTACTCATTGAACACTGAAGCTTTCTTT
TRBV28	TRBJ2-1	TRBD1	-	CASSGQGSYNEQFF	TGTGCCAGCAGCGGACAGGGTTCCTACAATGAGCAGTTCTTC
TRBV5-1	TRBJ1-5	-	-	CASSWDDNQPQHF	TGCGCCAGCAGCTGGGATGACAATCAGCCCCAGCATTTT
TRBV5-1	TRBJ2-6	-	-	CASSPPSGANVLTF	TGCGCCAGCAGCCCACCCTCTGGGGCCAACGTCCTGACTTTC
TRBV7-9	TRBJ2-5	TRBD1	-	CASSLGTGEETQYF	TGTGCCAGCAGCTTGGGGACAGGGGAAGAGACCCAGTACTTC
TRBV9	TRBJ2-3	TRBD1	-	CASSVRTGETDTQYF	TGTGCCAGCAGCGTCAGGACAGGGGAGACAGATACGCAGTATTTT
TRBV6-5	TRBJ2-2	-	once	CASRLTNTGELFF	TGTGCCAGCAGACTAACGAACACCGGGGAGCTGTTTTTT
TRBV25-1	TRBJ1-5	-	-	CASSDLAGQPQHF	TGTGCCAGCAGTGATTTAGCGGGTCAGCCCCAGCATTTT
TRBV6-1	TRBJ1-1	-	-	CASSEVEAFF	TGTGCCAGCAGTGAAGTGGAAGCTTTCTTT
TRBV2	TRBJ1-1	-	-	CASSGRPYGDTEAFF	TGTGCCAGCAGTGGGCGGCCCTACGGGGACACTGAAGCTTTCTTT
TRBV5-1	TRBJ1-3	-	-	CASNQGPPVNTIYF	TGCGCCAGCAATCAAGGACCCCCAGTAAACACCATATATTTT
TRBV5-1	TRBJ2-3	-	-	CASTLSSGDTQYF	TGCGCCAGCACCCTCTCGTCAGGGGATACGCAGTATTTT
TRBV28	TRBJ1-1	-	-	CASSLGGGGLSEAFF	TGTGCCAGCAGTTTAGGGGGGGGCGGATTATCTGAAGCTTTCTTT
TRBV7-9	TRBJ2-3	TRBD2	-	CASSLGLAGTDTQYF	TGTGCCAGCAGCTTAGGGCTAGCGGGCACAGATACGCAGTATTTT
TRBV6-6	TRBJ1-1	-	-	CASSYFGGEAFF	TGTGCCAGCAGTTACTTCGGGGGGGAAGCTTTCTTT
TRBV10-3	TRBJ1-1	-	few	CATRQGTFEAFF	TGTGCCACCCGGCAGGGAACTTTTGAAGCTTTCTTT
TRBV5-1	TRBJ1-6	-	-	CASSLGSQGSPLHF	TGCGCCAGCAGCTTGGGGTCCCAGGGTTCACCCCTCCACTTT
TRBV5-1	TRBJ2-3	-	-	CASSGVTDTQYF	TGCGCCAGCAGCGGGGTCACAGATACGCAGTATTTT
TRBV28	TRBJ2-6	-	-	CASSLMVTGANVLTF	TGTGCCAGCAGTTTAATGGTGACGGGGGCCAACGTCCTGACTTTC
TRBV4-2	TRBJ1-2	-	-	CASSQEYSQEDGYTF	TGTGCCAGCAGCCAAGAATATAGCCAGGAGGATGGCTACACCTTC
TRBV11-2	TRBJ2-3	TRBD2	-	CASSLTSGSDTQYF	TGTGCCAGCAGCCTGACTAGCGGGAGTGATACGCAGTATTTT
TRBV7-3	TRBJ1-5	-	-	CASSANSNQPQHF	TGTGCCAGCAGCGCAAATAGCAATCAGCCCCAGCATTTT
TRBV27	TRBJ2-7	-	-	CASSLRIAGVVDEQYF	TGTGCCAGCAGTTTGAGGATAGCAGGGGTAGTTGACGAGCAGTACTTC
TRBV29-1	TRBJ2-3	TRBD2	-	CSVSTSGRGRADTQYF	TGCAGCGTCTCCACTAGCGGGAGGGGTCGCGCAGATACGCAGTATTTT
TRBV18	TRBJ1-4	-	-	CASSLGTGGEKLFF	TGTGCCAGCTCCCTCGGGACCGGAGGAGAAAAACTGTTTTTT
TRBV11-2	TRBJ1-2	TRBD1	-	CASSTLQGQGRGYTF	TGTGCCAGCAGCACGCTACAGGGACAGGGTCGTGGCTACACCTTC
TRBV20-1	TRBJ2-1	TRBD2	once	CSARGARGVF	TGCAGTGCTAGAGGTGCCCGGGGGGTCTTC
TRBV5-4	TRBJ2-1	TRBD2	few	CASTPGGARSLDEQFF	TGTGCCAGCACCCCCGGGGGGGCGCGCTCTTTGGATGAGCAGTTCTTC
TRBV5-1	TRBJ2-3	-	once	CASSIGLADTQYF	TGCGCCAGCAGCATCGGACTCGCCGATACGCAGTATTTT
TRBV7-8	TRBJ2-1	-	-	CASNGSPAANEQFF	TGTGCCTCTAACGGGTCCCCGGCGGCCAATGAGCAGTTCTTC
TRBV12-5	TRBJ1-2	TRBD1	-	CASGLVLTGDLGGYTF	TGTGCTAGTGGTTTGGTACTGACAGGGGATTTGGGTGGCTACACCTTC
TRBV5-6	TRBJ2-1	-	-	CASSLYNEQFF	TGTGCCAGCAGCCTGTATAATGAGCAGTTCTTC
TRBV29-1	TRBJ1-2	-	-	CSVRTDSAYGYTF	TGCAGCGTTCGGACAGATTCTGCCTATGGCTACACCTTC
TRBV5-1	TRBJ2-3	TRBD2	-	CASCDGLVGADTQYF	TGCGCCAGCTGCGATGGACTAGTTGGCGCAGATACGCAGTATTTT
TRBV6-5	TRBJ2-7	-	once	CASSRSGADPYEQYF	TGTGCCAGCAGTCGCTCAGGAGCGGACCCCTACGAGCAGTACTTC
TRBV11-2	TRBJ2-1	-	-	CASSQDGTPPIF	TGTGCCAGCAGCCAAGACGGGACACCCCCGATCTTC
TRBV10-3	TRBJ2-1	TRBD2	-	CAISESRLAGGSYNEQFF	TGTGCCATCAGTGAGTCGAGGTTAGCGGGAGGATCCTACAATGAGCAGTTCTTC
TRBV5-1	TRBJ1-1	-	-	CASSWDGRGDTEAFF	TGCGCCAGCAGCTGGGACGGGCGGGGGGACACTGAAGCTTTCTTT
TRBV7-3	TRBJ2-3	-	-	CASSLRLTDTQYF	TGTGCCAGCAGCTTAAGGCTCACAGATACGCAGTATTTT
TRBV6-5	TRBJ2-7	-	-	CASSYAGGPAYEQYF	TGTGCCAGCAGTTACGCAGGAGGGCCTGCCTACGAGCAGTACTTC
TRBV10-2	TRBJ2-2	-	-	CASSELQGGVTGELFF	TGCGCCAGCAGTGAGCTCCAGGGGGGAGTTACCGGGGAGCTGTTTTTT
TRBV9	TRBJ2-7	-	-	CASSVSAGGVWASYEQYF	TGTGCCAGCAGCGTGTCGGCAGGAGGGGTCTGGGCCTCCTACGAGCAGTACTTC
TRBV9	TRBJ2-1	TRBD2	-	CASSVGGTSEIYEQFF	TGTGCCAGCAGCGTTGGTGGGACTAGTGAAATATATGAGCAGTTCTTC
TRBV7-9	TRBJ1-1	TRBD1	-	CASSLVLTGGWGTEAFF	TGTGCCAGCAGCTTAGTTTTAACAGGGGGCTGGGGCACTGAAGCTTTCTTT